One and the same sample provided the 21 T cell receptor beta chains below, sequenced in a study of metastatic and nonmetastatic thyroid tumors. Patients were all untreated before their thyroid surgery. With MiXCR, TCRdb called clones anew from the PCR reads. Altogether tens of thousands of clones are present, roughly 20% being singletons, with the ten largest covering 4.4%. The sequenced material came from adjacent normal tissue. Receptors originate from a female donor with papillary thyroid cancer or a benign thyroid nodule (not recorded which). Some clones in this sample may be carry-over from other donors' samples.

This clone showed up just once. CDR3 sequence: CSASGTVVNNSPLHF. The CDR3 DNA is TGCAGTGCTAGTGGGACAGTGGTTAATAATTCACCCCTCCACTTT. This chain connects TRBV20-1 to TRBJ1-6; 7 bases fit TRBD1. Germline CDR1 and CDR2: DFQATT and SNEGSKA (reference sequence). Losses at the gene ends were 3 bases for V and 5 bases for J; bases not matched to a gene: 7. CDR3 size: 15 residues.

This clone occurred many times. The genes are TRBV7-2 and TRBJ2-7, with D unresolved. The V end was cut by 4 bases, the J end by 3 bases, with 22 bases between. CDR1 SGHTA and CDR2 FQGNSA come from the germline V gene. The CDR3 is 17 amino acids. CDR3 in DNA: TGTGCCAGCAGCTCCCGGAGCTCGTCGGGTGCCTACTACGAGCAGTACTTC. Translating gives CASSSRSSSGAYYEQYF.

This clone appeared many times. The J gene is TRBJ1-6, the V gene TRBV14, with D unclear. Looked up from germline, CDR1 is SGHDN and CDR2 is FVKESK. V was shortened by 10 bases and J by 4 bases, with 23 bases between the two germline ends. This CDR3 region has 17 residues. The CDR3 protein is CATNGFRAILYNSPLHF. The DNA of the CDR3 is TGTGCCACAAATGGGTTCCGAGCCATATTATATAATTCACCCCTCCACTTT.

This clone was seen ten or more times. The chain joins TRBV4-3 to TRBJ1-2; no definite D call. The V end lost 4 bases, the J end lost 5 bases, and 14 bases lay between the germline ends. Germline CDR1 is LGHNA and CDR2 is YSLEER. The CDR3 sequence is 14 residues long. Here the CDR3 DNA reads TGCGCCAGCAGCCTCGAGGGCGGAGGATATGGCTACACCTTC. It encodes CASSLEGGGYGYTF.

The table lists this clone with many counts. The CDR3 nucleotides are TGTGCCAGCAGCTTAAATGGCGGTGAAAAACTGTTTTTT. Translated, it gives CASSLNGGEKLFF. V and J are TRBV11-2 and TRBJ1-4; D is undetermined. The CDR3 covers 13 residues. V was cut by 2 bases and J by 7 bases, with 8 bases left in between. Germline assignment: CDR1 SGHAT and CDR2 FQNNGV. The full variable domain, with the rest looked up from reference TRBV11-2 and TRBJ1-4, is EAGVAQSPRYKIIEKRQSVAFWCNPISGHATLYWYQQILGQGPKLLIQFQNNGVVDDSQLPKDRFSAERLKGVDSTLKIQPAKLEDSAVYLCASSLNGGEKLFFGSGTQLSVL.

To note about this clone: With a much larger clone just one base away, this may be a read error. Other DNA variants within this sample encode the same CDR3. This chain uses TRBV3-1 with TRBJ1-1, with D hard to call. CDR1 and CDR2 from the germline V gene are LGHDT and YNNKEL (reference sequence). This CDR3 is built from 13 residues. This CDR3 reads CASSRSSGFEAFF. DNA for the CDR3: TGTGCCAGCAGCCGATCCTCCGGGTTCGAAGCTTTCTTC.

In regard to this clone: The junction and the germline gene differ at one end; a read error may be behind it. V and J are TRBV20-1 and TRBJ1-1; D not certain. The germline gives CDR1 DFQATT, CDR2 SNEGSKA (reference sequence). The CDR3 consists of 11 residues. The CDR3 loop is CSARRSTEAYF. CDR3 nucleotides: TGCAGTGCTAGACGGAGCACTGAAGCTTACTTT.

By proportion, this clone is medium-sized (0.01 to 0.1%). The chain uses TRBV7-8 and TRBJ2-1; D uncertain. Looked up from germline, CDR1 is SGHVS and CDR2 is FQNEAQ. This CDR3 is built from 15 residues. Trimming cost V 4 bases and J 9 bases, with 19 bases left between them. The CDR3 loop is CASSSTLTFVAEQFF. For the CDR3, the DNA is TGTGCCAGCAGCTCCACTCTCACCTTCGTGGCTGAGCAGTTCTTC.

The genes are TRBV7-8 and TRBJ2-7, with 13 nucleotides matching TRBD2. CDR1 and CDR2 (germline): SGHVS, FQNEAQ. Trimming took 2 bases from V and 4 from J; bases not matched to a gene: 2. The length of the CDR3 is 15 residues. The CDR3 region has the DNA TGTGCCAGCAGCTTACGGACTAGCGGGAGTTACGAGCAGTACTTC. This translates into CASSLRTSGSYEQYF. The full variable domain, completed using reference TRBV7-8 and TRBJ2-7, is GAGVSQSPRYKVAKRGQDVALRCDPISGHVSLFWYQQALGQGPEFLTYFQNEAQLDKSGLPSDRFFAERPEGSVSTLKIQRTQQEDSAVYLCASSLRTSGSYEQYFGPGTRLTVT.

Notes on this clone: Other DNA sequences in the same sample also yield this CDR3. J is TRBJ2-3 and V is TRBV20-1; 12 nucleotides match TRBD2. Trimming removed 1 base from V and 6 bases from J; junction bases left unmatched: 5. The CDR3 consists of 15 residues. Germline V gene data show CDR1 as DFQATT and CDR2 as SNEGSKA (reference sequence). The CDR3 sequence: CSARGNLAGGDTQYF. DNA for the CDR3: TGCAGTGCTAGAGGTAATCTAGCGGGAGGGGATACGCAGTATTTT.

Sample share makes this clone medium-sized. The genes are TRBV19 and TRBJ1-1; D ambiguous. CDR1 and CDR2 from the germline V gene are LNHDA and SQIVND (reference sequence). This CDR3 has 12 residues. Trimming pared 3 bases from V and 3 bases from J, leaving 5 bases between. Here the CDR3 reads CASSIAHTEAFF. The CDR3 nucleotides are TGTGCCAGTAGTATTGCACACACTGAAGCTTTCTTT.

This clone was found many times. The chain uses TRBV20-1 and TRBJ1-1, with D hard to call. Trimming removed 0 bases at V and 4 bases at J, with 12 bases between. This CDR3 is built from 14 residues. Germline CDR1 reads DFQATT; CDR2 reads SNEGSKA (reference sequence). The CDR3 DNA reads as TGCAGTGCTAGAGATCCCGACTTGGGCACTGAAGCTTTCTTT. It codes for CSARDPDLGTEAFF.

The chain employs TRBV20-1 and TRBJ2-1; TRBD2 matches at 12 bases. Germline lookup yields CDR1 DFQATT and CDR2 SNEGSKA (reference sequence). CDR3 length: 15 amino acids. With 7 bases clipped from V and 6 bases from J, the junction kept 10 bases outside the gene matches. The CDR3 sequence is CSGGITSGRFNEQFF. CDR3 in DNA: TGCAGTGGTGGAATTACTAGCGGGAGGTTCAATGAGCAGTTCTTC.

The CDR3 bases are TGTGCCAGCAGCCTCCGGGGTAGCTTGGCCGAGCAGTACTTC. Encoded protein: CASSLRGSLAEQYF. V and J are TRBV7-2 and TRBJ2-7; tentative D call: TRBD2 (5 bases). V gave up 5 bases and J gave up 6 bases, with 17 bases separating them. CDR3 length equals 14 residues. From germline, CDR1 is SGHTA and CDR2 FQGNSA.

As concerns this clone: Compared with germline, one end of the junction differs, possibly owing to a read error. The V and J genes are TRBV7-9 and TRBJ2-2, with a tentative D call TRBD2 (5 bases). The CDR3 is made up of 14 amino acids. CDR1 is SEHNR and CDR2 is FQNEAQ in the germline V gene (reference sequence). The CDR3 region has the DNA TGTGCCAGCAGCCCGTGGGAGTACACCGTGGAGCTGTTTTTT. Translation: CASSPWEYTVELFF.

This clone was seen a few times. The chain carries TRBV2 and TRBJ2-1; 12 bases are shared with TRBD2. Trimming at V came to 6 bases and at J to 8 bases, leaving 8 bases not matched to a gene. This CDR3 spans 15 amino acids. CDR1 is SNHLY and CDR2 is FYNNEI in the germline V gene. In nucleotides, the CDR3 is TGTGCCAGCAGAGCCGGGACTAGCGGGTTAGATGAGCAGTTCTTC. Its translation: CASRAGTSGLDEQFF.

This clone occurred a few times. The chain carries TRBV24-1 and TRBJ2-2, with 7 bases matching TRBD2. Germline trimming cut 3 bases from V and 9 bases from J; bases unmatched to any gene: 9. The CDR3 contains 15 residues. The germline V gene has CDR1 KGHDR and CDR2 SFDVKD. The CDR3, as DNA: TGTGCCACCAGTGATCCGGGGGGTCTCGCTTGGGAGCTGTTTTTT. Amino acids: CATSDPGGLAWELFF.

Within the sample, this clone is medium-sized. V gene TRBV6-5 combines with J gene TRBJ1-2, with 7 bases fitting TRBD1. Per germline, CDR1 MNHEY and CDR2 SVGAGI. This CDR3 spans 13 amino acids. The J segment lost 7 bases and the V segment lost 2 bases, leaving 4 bases of the junction unmatched. The CDR3 here is CASSYEGAGGYTF. CDR3 coding DNA: TGTGCCAGCAGTTACGAGGGGGCCGGTGGCTACACCTTC.

This clone was observed at least ten times. The V call is TRBV29-1, the J call TRBJ1-3, with D tentatively TRBD1 (6 bases). This CDR3 comprises 13 residues. From germline, CDR1 is SQVTM and CDR2 ANQGSEA. CDR3 sequence (DNA): TGCAGTGGGAAGGGGGATGCCGGAGACACCATATATTTT. It codes for CSGKGDAGDTIYF.

This clone was picked up a small number of times. This clone may be a read error of a much larger clone one base away. V gene TRBV4-3 combines with J gene TRBJ2-1; D perhaps matches TRBD1 (5 bases). This CDR3 region has 14 residues. CDR1 is LGHNA, CDR2 YSLEER, per germline. Between the trimmed V and J ends, which lost 7 bases and 7 bases, there was a span of 17 bases. The CDR3: CASIPRRGSNEQFF. CDR3 DNA sequence: TGCGCCAGCATCCCCAGAAGGGGAAGTAATGAGCAGTTCTTC.

This chain uses TRBV20-1 with TRBJ2-1, with TRBD2 matching over 12 bases. The junction had 11 bases not matched to a gene; V was cut back by 8 bases and J by 6 bases. The CDR3 extends over 15 amino acids. Germline CDR1 is DFQATT and CDR2 is SNEGSKA (reference sequence). The CDR3 here is CSTGVTSGRFNEQFF. The CDR3 DNA sequence: TGCAGTACTGGAGTTACTAGCGGGAGGTTCAATGAGCAGTTCTTC.